This T cell receptor beta chain is from a study of T cells in Graves' hyperthyroidism and ophthalmopathy. Germline assignment: CDR1 SGHTS and CDR2 YDEGEE. The CDR3 length is 14 residues. V was clipped by 4 bases and J by 0 bases, with 10 bases between them. The source material, RNA transcripts, was used to amplify TCR beta CDR3 regions. The HTBI primer set drove a first-round RT-PCR of the TCR CDR3. TCRdb analysed the multiplex PCR reads with MiXCR anew, one entry per CDR3 protein. The data show fewer than 650,000 distinct CDR3 sequences, over 12% seen once. About this clonotype itself: What it recognizes is unknown.

Findings and caveats of the study: Also found in blood were most expanded thyroid clonotypes above 0.001. Ophthalmopathy could be told apart from stable hyperthyroidism with a 13 V-J model.

Investigators excluded patients with uncontrolled infection, other autoimmune disease, pregnancy or lactation. The gene calls are TRBV5-8 and TRBJ1-1; D may be TRBD1 (6 bases). This TCR came from a woman younger than 35 with Graves' ophthalmopathy. Sequences were obtained from blood. The CDR3 reads CASSATGLNTEAFF. The CDR3 DNA follows: TGTGCCAGCAGCGCCACAGGGCTGAACACTGAAGCTTTCTTT.